The 13 T cell receptor beta chains below all came from one sample that was sequenced in a study of T cell responses to AZD1222 COVID-19 vaccine. Repertoires were generated with immunoSEQ multiplex PCR, while TCRdb's copy carries only in-frame clones and drops some. The repertoire consists of about 140,000 clones, with almost 90% occurring once and the leading ten covering about 3.5%. Sequences were derived from peripheral blood, sampled on day 0 of AZD1222 vaccination. These receptors were obtained from an adult in good health.

This clone turned up a few times. The rearrangement joins TRBV6-4 to TRBJ2-1; D is unclear. CDR1 is MRHNA, CDR2 SNTAGT, per germline. Trimming took 6 bases from V and 0 from J, leaving 15 bases between them. CDR3 length equals 16 residues. The CDR3 spells CASSDTGLSSYNEQFF. The CDR3 nucleotides read TGTGCCAGCAGCGACACCGGGCTTAGCTCCTACAATGAGCAGTTCTTC.

V usage is TRBV28 and J usage is TRBJ2-1; D unresolved. Trimming took off 3 bases at V and 0 bases at J, with 12 bases between the two ends. The V gene's germline CDR1 is MDHEN and CDR2 SYDVKM. The CDR3 spans 16 residues. CDR3 in DNA: TGTGCCAGCAGTTTCTACCACCGGTCCTCCTACAATGAGCAGTTCTTC. Amino acids: CASSFYHRSSYNEQFF.

The chain combines TRBV28 with TRBJ2-3; 9 bases are shared with TRBD2. Germline V lookup: CDR1 MDHEN, CDR2 SYDVKM. This CDR3 is built from 15 residues. Trimming took 8 bases from V and 4 from J; bases not matched to a gene: 10. The CDR3 spells CASPPPAGGSDTQYF. The CDR3 DNA reads TGTGCCAGCCCCCCCCCAGCGGGAGGTTCAGATACGCAGTATTTT. The variable domain in full, with the rest retrieved from reference TRBV28 and TRBJ2-3, is DVKVTQSSRYLVKRTGEKVFLECVQDMDHENMFWYRQDPGLGLRLIYFSYDVKMKEKGDIPEGYSVSREKKERFSLILESASTNQTSMYLCASPPPAGGSDTQYFGPGTRLTVL.

The rearrangement uses TRBV3-1 (or the pseudogene TRBV3-2) and TRBJ2-7; perhaps TRBD2 as D (6 bases). V lost 8 bases and J lost 0, with 11 bases in between. Per the germline V gene, CDR1 is LGHDT and CDR2 is YNNKEL (reference sequence). The CDR3 runs 13 residues. DNA of the CDR3: TGTGCCAGCCGAGGAGGGATCTCCTACGAGCAGTACTTC. Translated: CASRGGISYEQYF.

The chain recombines TRBV15 with TRBJ1-3; D may be TRBD1 (6 bases). This CDR3 has 14 residues. The germline V gene encodes CDR1 LNHNV and CDR2 YYDKDF (reference sequence). Deletions cut 7 bases from V and 0 bases from J, with 10 bases between. The CDR3 reads CATTGTNSGNTIYF. Here the CDR3 DNA reads TGTGCCACCACAGGGACAAACTCTGGAAACACCATATATTTT. Combining the CDR3 with reference TRBV15 and TRBJ1-3 gives the whole variable domain DAMVIQNPRYQVTQFGKPVTLSCSQTLNHNVMYWYQQKSSQAPKLLFHYYDKDFNNEADTPDNFQSRRPNTSFCFLDIRSPGLGDTAMYLCATTGTNSGNTIYFGEGSWLTVV.

This clone was seen only once. V is TRBV4-3 and J is TRBJ2-7; 9 nucleotides line up with TRBD1. V gave up 1 base and J gave up 2 bases; unmatched junction bases: 18. This CDR3 is built from 20 residues. Looked up from germline, CDR1 is LGHNA and CDR2 is YSLEER. CDR3 DNA sequence: TGCGCCAGCAGCCAAGCCCTAAGGCAAATAACAGGGGGCAACCCCTACGAGCAGTACTTC. Protein: CASSQALRQITGGNPYEQYF.

The rearrangement links TRBV6-5 to TRBJ2-5; TRBD1 might be the D (6 bases). The V and J ends lost 6 bases and 3 bases respectively, with 11 bases between them. Germline CDR1 and CDR2: MNHEY and SVGAGI. This CDR3 has 13 residues. The DNA of the CDR3 is TGTGCCAGCAGGGACAGCGATAAAGAGACCCAGTACTTC. The encoded protein is CASRDSDKETQYF.

This clone was recorded only once. The V and J genes are TRBV7-8 and TRBJ2-2, with 10 positions matching TRBD2. Per the germline V gene, CDR1 is SGHVS and CDR2 is FQNEAQ. The junction had 4 bases not matched to a gene; V was cut back by 1 base and J by 8 bases. The CDR3 consists of 15 residues. Here the CDR3 DNA reads TGTGCCAGCAGCTTAGGACTAGCGGGTACTGGGGAGCTGTTTTTT. It is translated as CASSLGLAGTGELFF. Supplemented by reference TRBV7-8 and TRBJ2-2, the full variable domain reads GAGVSQSPRYKVAKRGQDVALRCDPISGHVSLFWYQQALGQGPEFLTYFQNEAQLDKSGLPSDRFFAERPEGSVSTLKIQRTQQEDSAVYLCASSLGLAGTGELFFGEGSRLTVL.

This clone came up once. The chain employs TRBV7-2 and TRBJ2-3; D is possibly TRBD2 (6 bases). V lost 4 bases to trimming and J lost 5 bases, with 10 bases between them. Germline values: CDR1 SGHTA, CDR2 FQGNSA. CDR3 size: 13 residues. The CDR3 protein is CASSSRDLDTQYF. For the CDR3, the DNA is TGTGCCAGCAGCTCCCGGGACTTAGATACGCAGTATTTT. Using reference TRBV7-2 and TRBJ2-3 for the parts outside the CDR3, the full variable domain is GAGVSQSPSNKVTEKGKDVELRCDPISGHTALYWYRQSLGQGLEFLIYFQGNSAPDKSGLPSDRFSAERTGGSVSTLTIQRTQQEDSAVYLCASSSRDLDTQYFGPGTRLTVL.

The V call is TRBV7-2, the J call TRBJ2-1; D not certain. Germline CDR1 reads SGHTA; CDR2 reads FQGNSA. The CDR3 has 17 amino acids. Trimming shortened V by 0 bases and J by 0 bases, and 12 bases separated the two germline ends. CDR3 protein: CASSLAVLRSSYNEQFF. The CDR3 coding sequence is TGTGCCAGCAGCTTAGCGGTTTTGAGGAGCTCCTACAATGAGCAGTTCTTC.

This clone showed up just once. The rearrangement joins TRBV19 to TRBJ1-2; D call uncertain. The CDR3 has 11 residues. CDR1 and CDR2 (germline): LNHDA, SQIVND (reference sequence). V lost 3 bases and J 8 bases, leaving 7 bases between the germline ends. DNA for the CDR3: TGTGCCAGTAGTATTGGGATCGGCTACACCTTC. Protein: CASSIGIGYTF.

The chain recombines TRBV6-5 with TRBJ2-7; the match to TRBD2 covers 9 bases. The CDR3 sequence is 15 residues long. V lost 6 bases and J lost 3; bases outside the gene matches: 9. Germline assignment: CDR1 MNHEY and CDR2 SVGAGI. The CDR3 nucleotides are TGTGCCAGCAGGACGGGTAGCGGGGGAGGCTACGAGCAGTACTTC. As protein: CASRTGSGGGYEQYF.

The chain joins TRBV4-3 to TRBJ1-5; TRBD1 aligns across 8 bases. The V gene end was trimmed by 0 bases and the J gene end by 6 bases; junction bases not matched to a gene: 13. The CDR3 extends over 18 amino acids. The germline V gene encodes CDR1 LGHNA and CDR2 YSLEER. The CDR3: CASSQDMAGTGFGQPQHF. The CDR3 DNA sequence: TGCGCCAGCAGCCAAGACATGGCTGGGACAGGCTTCGGTCAGCCCCAGCATTTT.